This TCR beta chain was retrieved from a study of Graves' ophthalmopathy and Graves' hyperthyroidism. This clonotype was counted many times. A read error may explain this, as a much larger clone is one base away. RNA transcripts yielded amplified TCR beta CDR3 regions. The workflow started with a first-round RT-PCR run with HTBI primers and then moved on to a second-round multiplex PCR. TCRdb reanalysed the multiplex PCR reads using MiXCR and keeps one entry per CDR3 protein. The data hold roughly 400,000 distinct CDR3 sequences, with approximately 18% observed a single time. Patients with other autoimmune diseases, uncontrolled infections, pregnancy or lactation were excluded. The TCR was taken from an adult woman with stable Graves' hyperthyroidism. Specimen: peripheral blood.

The CDR3 reads CASRRSNQPQHF. The DNA for the CDR3 is TGTGCCAGTAGGCGCAGCAATCAGCCCCAGCATTTT. The chain uses TRBV19 and TRBJ1-5; D uncertain. Germline-derived CDR1 and CDR2 are LNHDA and SQIVND (reference sequence). V lost 6 bases, J lost 1 base, and 4 bases lay in between. The CDR3 loop spans 12 amino acids.